This T cell receptor (beta chain) was retrieved from a study of blood T cell repertoires in COVID-19. Germline loops: CDR1 MNHEY, CDR2 SVGAGI. This CDR3 contains 12 residues. The V gene lost 6 bases and the J gene lost 5 bases, with 8 bases spanning the gap. Sequenced by immunoSEQ multiplex PCR; TCRdb stores in-frame clones only, minus some. The profile shows more than 200,000 clones, about 88% of them singletons. The material sequenced was peripheral blood. The sequence was collected from a woman in her sixties or seventies with COVID-19, enrolled during active disease. V is TRBV6-5 and J is TRBJ2-1; the D gene is possibly TRBD2 (5 bases). Here the CDR3 DNA reads TGTGCCAGCAGGCGGGCTGACAATGAGCAGTTCTTC. This sequence encodes CASRRADNEQFF.